Below, one TCR beta chain is given with its context. Its antigen is still unknown. This record comes from a study of OX40 agonist ivuxolimab in advanced cancers. Looking at the study overall: Treatment received earlier with anti-PD-1, anti-PD-L1 or anti-CTLA-4 agents was allowed, and approximately 44% had some. Partial response was recorded in three patients: one hepatocellular carcinoma and two cutaneous melanoma cases. Notes on the study in general: Researchers report that CD8+ T cells had, on average, more expanded clones than CD4+.

Autoimmune disease history or systemic immunosuppression barred patients. Assay: immunoSEQ multiplex PCR; the TCRdb copy retains only in-frame clones and omits some. The sample lists 40,000 to 45,000 clones, about four fifths occurring once. The V end lost 6 bases, the J end lost 2 bases, and 12 bases lay between the germline ends. This CDR3 has 13 amino acids. Germline CDR1 is SQVTM and CDR2 is ANQGSEA. This clonotype originated in an adult with an advanced solid tumor such as melanoma, head and neck, liver or kidney cancer. The starting material was CD4+ or CD8+ T cells sorted from blood, obtained in a trial of the OX40 agonist ivuxolimab. This chain joins TRBV29-1 and TRBJ2-3; D may be TRBD2 (5 bases). CDR3 DNA sequence: TGCAGCGTCGGTCGTGGACTCACAGATACGCAGTATTTT. Protein product: CSVGRGLTDTQYF.